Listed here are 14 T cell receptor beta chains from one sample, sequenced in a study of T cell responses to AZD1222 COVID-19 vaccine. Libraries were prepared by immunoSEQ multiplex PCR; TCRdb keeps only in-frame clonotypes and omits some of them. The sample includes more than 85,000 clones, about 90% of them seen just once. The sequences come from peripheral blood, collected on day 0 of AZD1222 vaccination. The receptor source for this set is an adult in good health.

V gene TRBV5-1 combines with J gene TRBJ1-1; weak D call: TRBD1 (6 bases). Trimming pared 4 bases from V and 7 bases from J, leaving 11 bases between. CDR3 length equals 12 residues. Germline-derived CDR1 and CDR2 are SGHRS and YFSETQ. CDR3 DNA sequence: TGCGCCAGCAGCCTACTGGACAGTGAAGCTTTCTTT. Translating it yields CASSLLDSEAFF. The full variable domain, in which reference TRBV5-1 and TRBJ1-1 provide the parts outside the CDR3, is KAGVTQTPRYLIKTRGQQVTLSCSPISGHRSVSWYQQTPGQGLQFLFEYFSETQRNKGNFPGRFSGRQFSNSRSEMNVSTLELGDSALYLCASSLLDSEAFFGQGTRLTVV.

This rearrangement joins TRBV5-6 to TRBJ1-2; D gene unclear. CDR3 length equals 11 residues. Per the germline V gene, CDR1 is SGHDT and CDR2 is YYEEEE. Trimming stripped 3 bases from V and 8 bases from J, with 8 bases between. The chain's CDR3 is CASSYSRGYTF. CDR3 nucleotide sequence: TGTGCCAGCAGCTACTCAAGGGGCTACACCTTC.

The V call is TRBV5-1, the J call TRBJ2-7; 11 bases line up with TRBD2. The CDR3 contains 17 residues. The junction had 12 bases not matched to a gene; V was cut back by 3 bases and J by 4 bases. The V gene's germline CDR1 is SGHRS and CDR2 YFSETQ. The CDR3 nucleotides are TGCGCCAGCAGCTGGAGGACCCTAGCGGGGGGCGTATACGAGCAGTACTTC. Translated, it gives CASSWRTLAGGVYEQYF. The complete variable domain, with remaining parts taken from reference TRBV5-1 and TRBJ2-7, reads KAGVTQTPRYLIKTRGQQVTLSCSPISGHRSVSWYQQTPGQGLQFLFEYFSETQRNKGNFPGRFSGRQFSNSRSEMNVSTLELGDSALYLCASSWRTLAGGVYEQYFGPGTRLTVT.

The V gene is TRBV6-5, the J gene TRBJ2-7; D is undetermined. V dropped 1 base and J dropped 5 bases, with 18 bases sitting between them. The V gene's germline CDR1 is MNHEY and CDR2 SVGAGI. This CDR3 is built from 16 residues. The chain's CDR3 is CASSYFITSGPNEQYF. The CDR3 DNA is TGTGCCAGCAGTTACTTTATTACTTCCGGGCCCAACGAGCAGTACTTC.

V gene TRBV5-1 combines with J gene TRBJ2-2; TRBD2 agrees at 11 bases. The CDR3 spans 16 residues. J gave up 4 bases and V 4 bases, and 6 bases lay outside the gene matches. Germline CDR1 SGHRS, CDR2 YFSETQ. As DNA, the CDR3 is TGCGCCAGCAGCCCAGTAGCGGGAGGGGGCACCGGGGAGCTGTTTTTT. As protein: CASSPVAGGGTGELFF. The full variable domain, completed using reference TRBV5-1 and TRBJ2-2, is KAGVTQTPRYLIKTRGQQVTLSCSPISGHRSVSWYQQTPGQGLQFLFEYFSETQRNKGNFPGRFSGRQFSNSRSEMNVSTLELGDSALYLCASSPVAGGGTGELFFGEGSRLTVL.

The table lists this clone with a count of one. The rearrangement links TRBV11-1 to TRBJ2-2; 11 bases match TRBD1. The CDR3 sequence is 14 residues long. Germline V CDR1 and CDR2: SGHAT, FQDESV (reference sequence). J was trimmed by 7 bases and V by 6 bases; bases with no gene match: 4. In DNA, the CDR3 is TGTGCCAGCAGAAGGACAGGGGGCAACGGGGAGCTGTTTTTT. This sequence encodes CASRRTGGNGELFF.

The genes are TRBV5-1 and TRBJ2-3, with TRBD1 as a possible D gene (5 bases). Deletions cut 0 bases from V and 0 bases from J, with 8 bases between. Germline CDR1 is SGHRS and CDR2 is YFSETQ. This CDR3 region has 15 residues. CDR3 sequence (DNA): TGCGCCAGCAGCTTGGAAGGGGTGAGCACAGATACGCAGTATTTT. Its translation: CASSLEGVSTDTQYF. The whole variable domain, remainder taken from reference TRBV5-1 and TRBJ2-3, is KAGVTQTPRYLIKTRGQQVTLSCSPISGHRSVSWYQQTPGQGLQFLFEYFSETQRNKGNFPGRFSGRQFSNSRSEMNVSTLELGDSALYLCASSLEGVSTDTQYFGPGTRLTVL.

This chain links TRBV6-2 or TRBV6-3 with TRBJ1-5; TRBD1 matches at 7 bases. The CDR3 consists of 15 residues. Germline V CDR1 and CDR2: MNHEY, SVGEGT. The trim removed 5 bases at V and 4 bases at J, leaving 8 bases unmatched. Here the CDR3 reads CASSRGQTINQPQHF. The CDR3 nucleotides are TGTGCCAGCAGTAGGGGACAGACGATAAATCAGCCCCAGCATTTT.

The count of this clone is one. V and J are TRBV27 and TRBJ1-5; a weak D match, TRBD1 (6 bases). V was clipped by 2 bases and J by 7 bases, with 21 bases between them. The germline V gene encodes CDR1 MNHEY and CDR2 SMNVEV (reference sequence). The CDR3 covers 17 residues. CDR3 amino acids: CASSLVGQGKRGQPQHF. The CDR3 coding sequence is TGTGCCAGCAGTTTAGTAGGGCAGGGGAAGAGGGGACAGCCCCAGCATTTT.

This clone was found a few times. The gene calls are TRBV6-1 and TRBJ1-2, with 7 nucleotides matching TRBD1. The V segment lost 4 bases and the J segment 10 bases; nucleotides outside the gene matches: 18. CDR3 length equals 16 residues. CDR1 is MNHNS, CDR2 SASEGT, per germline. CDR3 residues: CASSGVETGSIGAYTF. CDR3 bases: TGTGCCAGCAGTGGGGTTGAGACAGGGAGCATTGGGGCCTACACCTTC.

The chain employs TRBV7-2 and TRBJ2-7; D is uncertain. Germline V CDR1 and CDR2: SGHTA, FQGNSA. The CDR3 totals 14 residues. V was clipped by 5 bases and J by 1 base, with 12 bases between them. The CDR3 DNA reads TGTGCCAGCAGCCTGGTTGAGGATTCCTACGAGCAGTACTTC. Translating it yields CASSLVEDSYEQYF.

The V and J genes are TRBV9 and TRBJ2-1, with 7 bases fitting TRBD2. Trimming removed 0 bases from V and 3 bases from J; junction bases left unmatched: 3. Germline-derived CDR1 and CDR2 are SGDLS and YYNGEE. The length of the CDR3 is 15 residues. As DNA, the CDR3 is TGTGCCAGCAGCGTAGGGGAGGGCCGCTACAATGAGCAGTTCTTC. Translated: CASSVGEGRYNEQFF.

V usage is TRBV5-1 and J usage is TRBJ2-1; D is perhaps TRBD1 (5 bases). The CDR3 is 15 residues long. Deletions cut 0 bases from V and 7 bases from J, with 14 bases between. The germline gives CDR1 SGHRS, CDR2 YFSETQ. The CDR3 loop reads CASSLVSQGRNEQFF. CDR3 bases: TGCGCCAGCAGCTTGGTATCCCAGGGCCGGAATGAGCAGTTCTTC. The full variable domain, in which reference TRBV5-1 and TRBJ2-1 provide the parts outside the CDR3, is KAGVTQTPRYLIKTRGQQVTLSCSPISGHRSVSWYQQTPGQGLQFLFEYFSETQRNKGNFPGRFSGRQFSNSRSEMNVSTLELGDSALYLCASSLVSQGRNEQFFGPGTRLTVL.

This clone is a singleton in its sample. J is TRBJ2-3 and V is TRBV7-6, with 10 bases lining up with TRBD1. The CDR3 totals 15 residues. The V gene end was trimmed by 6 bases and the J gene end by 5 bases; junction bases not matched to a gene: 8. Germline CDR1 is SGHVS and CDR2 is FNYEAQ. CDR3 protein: CASSSKDRGIDTQYF. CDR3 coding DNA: TGTGCCAGCAGTTCAAAGGACAGGGGGATAGATACGCAGTATTTT.